One sample yielded the 9 T cell receptor beta chains listed below, sequenced in a study of cytomegalovirus exposure and HLA in healthy donors. PCR primers comprised 60 Vbeta and 13 Jbeta primers. Generated by immunoSEQ multiplex PCR, the TCRdb table keeps only in-frame clones and is missing some. The repertoire holds about 150,000 clones, 77% seen once, with approximately 2% in the top ten. The sequenced sample was PBMCs. These TCRs come from a man aged 30 to 39 in good health and CMV-seronegative.

The V gene is TRBV18, the J gene TRBJ2-2; the D gene is possibly TRBD1 (6 bases). Germline V gene lookup returns CDR1 KGHSH and CDR2 LQKENI. Trimming removed 5 bases at V and 6 bases at J, with 16 bases between. The CDR3 is 15 residues long. This CDR3 reads CASSGFGRGAGELFF. In DNA form, the CDR3 reads TGTGCCAGCTCAGGCTTCGGCAGGGGAGCCGGGGAGCTGTTTTTT.

For this clone: Distinct nucleotide sequences in the sample also encode this CDR3. The chain couples TRBV27 to TRBJ2-1, with 9 nucleotides matching TRBD2. The V segment lost 8 bases and the J segment 7 bases; nucleotides outside the gene matches: 3. Germline loops: CDR1 MNHEY, CDR2 SMNVEV (reference sequence). The CDR3 sequence is 12 residues long. CDR3 sequence (DNA): TGTGCCAGCCGCGCGGGGGGGAATGAGCAGTTCTTC. Protein: CASRAGGNEQFF.

This clone appeared a single time. The rearrangement links TRBV5-3 to TRBJ1-4; TRBD1 aligns across 12 bases. TRBV5-3 is labeled an ORF, and its function is uncertain. The V segment lost 4 bases and the J segment 11 bases; nucleotides outside the gene matches: 9. This CDR3 has 15 residues. The CDR3, as DNA: TGTGCCAGAAGCCTTTCCGGGACAGGGGGCCAGAAACTGTTTTTT. It is translated as CARSLSGTGGQKLFF.

The chain is built from TRBV30 and TRBJ2-5, with 9 bases fitting TRBD1. CDR3 length equals 15 residues. Unmatched junction bases numbered 9, after V lost 7 bases and J lost 0 bases. Germline V gives CDR1 GTSNPN, CDR2 SVGIG (reference sequence). The CDR3 DNA is TGTGCCTCCCGGCCGGGACAGGGATACCAAGAGACCCAGTACTTC. This codes for CASRPGQGYQETQYF.

The chain carries TRBV10-1 and TRBJ2-2, with TRBD1 matching over 8 bases. Trimming removed 6 bases from V and 2 bases from J; junction bases left unmatched: 5. This CDR3 has 15 amino acids. Germline values: CDR1 WNHNN, CDR2 SYGVQD (reference sequence). The CDR3 nucleotides read TGCGCCAGCAGATCGGACAGGGAAAACACCGGGGAGCTGTTTTTT. It yields the protein CASRSDRENTGELFF.

This clone was counted a single time. V usage is TRBV2 and J usage is TRBJ2-6; a possible D gene is TRBD2 (6 bases). Trimming stripped 6 bases from V and 1 base from J, with 19 bases between. The germline V gene has CDR1 SNHLY and CDR2 FYNNEI. The length of the CDR3 is 18 residues. CDR3: CASRALSGGLSGANVLTF. CDR3 nucleotides: TGTGCCAGCAGGGCACTTTCTGGGGGGTTATCTGGGGCCAACGTCCTGACTTTC.

This clone appeared a single time. The chain has TRBV2 and TRBJ2-7; the match to TRBD2 covers 13 bases. The ends lost 6 bases at V and 3 bases at J; junction bases unmatched: 2. The germline gives CDR1 SNHLY, CDR2 FYNNEI. The length of the CDR3 is 14 residues. CDR3 coding DNA: TGTGCCAGCAGAGGGACTAGCGGGATCTACGAGCAGTACTTC. This sequence encodes CASRGTSGIYEQYF.

The chain is built from TRBV30 and TRBJ1-2, with D possibly TRBD1 on 5 matching bases. Trimming stripped 8 bases from V and 10 bases from J, with 32 bases between. CDR3 length equals 16 residues. In germline, CDR1 is GTSNPN, CDR2 SVGIG (reference sequence). The CDR3 DNA is TGTGCCGGAACACCTGGATGGGTATCGGGCCAGGGTGACTACACCTTC. Translation gives CAGTPGWVSGQGDYTF. Full variable domain (missing parts from reference TRBV30 and TRBJ1-2): SQTIHQWPATLVQPVGSPLSLECTVEGTSNPNLYWYRQAAGRGLQLLFYSVGIGQISSEVPQNLSASRPQDRQFILSSKKLLLSDSGFYLCAGTPGWVSGQGDYTFGSGTRLTVV.

The rearrangement links TRBV6-5 to TRBJ2-5; 8 positions agree with TRBD2. The CDR3 sequence is 16 residues long. Trimming at V came to 1 base and at J to 5 bases, leaving 9 bases not matched to a gene. Germline assignment: CDR1 MNHEY and CDR2 SVGAGI. CDR3 in DNA: TGTGCCAGCAGTTACTTGGAGGCAGCGGGAGAGGAGACCCAGTACTTC. It specifies CASSYLEAAGEETQYF.